This T cell receptor (beta chain) was retrieved from a study of shared clonotypes between healthy human individuals. Germline CDR1 is MNHEY and CDR2 is SVGAGI. Trimming left V 4 bases short and J 2 bases short, with 12 bases between. The CDR3 is made up of 14 amino acids. Repertoires were generated with immunoSEQ multiplex PCR, while TCRdb's copy carries only in-frame clones and drops some. The sample has roughly 1,500,000 clones, around 98% seen once. The specimen sequenced was naive CD4+ T cells sorted from blood. Indicated subset: CD45RA+ positively selected. The J gene is TRBJ2-7, the V gene TRBV6-5, with D hard to call. This receptor was identified in a man aged 30 to 45 in good health. CDR3 region: CASSSPGLPYEQYF. CDR3 bases: TGTGCCAGCAGTTCTCCGGGCCTTCCCTACGAGCAGTACTTC.